This TCR beta chain was documented in a study of cytomegalovirus exposure and HLA in healthy donors. Note on this clone: What it binds is unknown.

The J segment lost 4 bases and the V segment lost 7 bases, leaving 10 bases of the junction unmatched. The CDR3 loop spans 15 amino acids. Germline V gene data show CDR1 as MNHEY and CDR2 as SVGAGI. Notes on the study in general: Many donors carried some public TCRs, although rarity characterized most TCR sequences.

Data came from immunoSEQ multiplex PCR; TCRdb stores just in-frame clones and leaves some out. The sample records about 150,000 clones, more than 70% being singletons. The rearrangement links TRBV6-5 to TRBJ1-1; TRBD1 aligns across 9 bases. The source material was PBMCs. This clonotype originated in a man aged 18 to 29 in good health and CMV-seronegative. CDR3 sequence: CASIKSTGGGTEAFF. The DNA for the CDR3 is TGTGCCAGCATCAAATCGACAGGGGGAGGCACTGAAGCTTTCTTT.